This T cell receptor beta chain was found in a study of blood T cells in healthy people across ages. CDR1 and CDR2 from the germline V gene are MNHNS and SASEGT. CDR3 length: 13 amino acids. V was clipped by 7 bases and J by 8 bases, with 15 bases between them. This clonotype was observed a few times. For the second PCR, which ran for about 7 to 11 cycles, a sample-barcoded 5' primer and a J-beta primer mix were used. From the 5' RACE reads, TCRdb called clonotypes with MiXCR, one entry per CDR3 protein. The sample includes about 800,000 distinct CDR3 sequences, 25% of them seen just once. These data also featured in a second study, about T cells of mothers and their children.

The sequenced sample consisted of blood. The chain is built from TRBV6-1 and TRBJ2-1; the D gene is possibly TRBD2 (6 bases). The sequence was obtained from a boy between 10 and 17 years old in good health. Here the CDR3 reads CASTTFSGYEQFF. CDR3 coding DNA: TGTGCCAGCACGACCTTTAGCGGCTATGAGCAGTTCTTC.